This T cell receptor (beta chain) originates from a study of T cells after yellow fever vaccination (dated by TCRdb to the late 2010s). Notes on the research overall: The SMART-Seq v4 Ultra Low Input RNA kit was used to prepare libraries from fractions with low cell numbers. To track T-cell clones before and after primary and booster YFV17D yellow fever vaccination, bulk TCR alpha and beta repertoires were sequenced longitudinally. The cohort comprised two healthy male donors, one aged 18 to 30 and one aged 30 to 40 years. Blood was drawn at multiple timepoints before and after primary and secondary immunization, with bulk PBMC replicates and cell subsets isolated. Broader findings and caveats from the paper: A small share of clonotypes occurred in both CD4 and CD8 compartments, likely arising from convergent recombination. After the booster, most clones that had expanded after primary vaccination were detected again (around 97% of CD4 and more than 80% of CD8), suggesting broad maintenance of memory. Because only two donors were included in the study, the extent to which the findings can be generalized is limited. Computational filtering was required because FACS-sorted repertoires could contain abundant contaminating clonotypes from the bulk population. Compared with the primary T-cell response, the secondary T-cell response was faster but weaker, reaching its peak on day 5 rather than on day 15.

The germline ends are 13 bases apart after V is trimmed by 2 bases and J by 2 bases. Reading the germline V gene gives CDR1 ENHRY and CDR2 SYGVKD. From cysteine to phenylalanine, the CDR3 is 16 amino acids long. The retained sequence is limited to the CDR3, 48 bases, with the frame set at the first base. This clonotype was found many times. Its antigen is not yet known. No base quality information exists; no much larger clone differs at one position. TCR cDNA was made using 5'RACE template switching, a step that added a universal primer site and unique molecular identifiers. Priming of cDNA synthesis was performed from both the TCR alpha and TCR beta constant segments. Library amplification used two PCR steps, and the second PCR step added sample barcodes and sequencing adapters. Sequencing of libraries was done on Illumina HiSeq 2500 (2x100 bp) or NovaSeq (2x150 bp). In the source study's methods: MIGEC was used to demultiplex reads and collapse the reads into UMI consensus sequences, and MiXCR was used for V(D)J alignment. Vaccine-responding clonotypes were defined with edgeR using replicate PBMC samples, requiring FDR below 0.01 and a log2 fold change above 5 up to day 15. Each bulk clonotype received a CD4 or CD8 identity based on whether the sequenced CD4 or CD8 repertoire contained that clonotype at higher abundance. TCRdb redid the processing of the public reads, applying fastp at Q25 and MiXCR, and retained in-frame beta chains. When rows share a CDR3 protein, they turn into one entry using the most common DNA and genes. The V and J calls here are based on TCRdb, not the publication. The sample table contains some 550,000 distinct CDR3 sequences; only one count was recorded for 19% of them. The leading ten clones occupy roughly 13% of the sample.

The treatment or condition label on this specimen signifies: live attenuated yellow fever vaccine strain. At each blood-draw timepoint, two biological replicates of bulk PBMCs were obtained. A standard Ficoll-Paque protocol was used to isolate PBMCs from peripheral blood. RNA was extracted with TriZol from bulk PBMCs, CD4 and CD8 fractions, and dextramer-positive and dextramer-negative fractions. The rearrangement combines TRBV10-3 with TRBJ2-1; TRBD1 is perhaps the D gene, given 5 matching bases. The source is a man in his thirties or forties who received the YFV17D yellow fever vaccine. The starting material was PBMCs, obtained 15 days after the yellow fever booster vaccination. The CDR3 region: CAISEMAGSAYNEQFF. At the DNA level, the sequence is TGTGCCATCAGTGAGATGGCAGGGTCGGCCTACAATGAGCAGTTCTTC.